This T cell receptor (beta chain) was obtained from a study of T cells in localized non-small cell lung cancer. This clone turned up a few times. The antigen is unknown. Regarding the study as a whole: Tumor trailed uninvolved adjacent lung in T cell clonality, which peaked there.

Trimming pared 5 bases from V and 1 base from J, leaving 11 bases between. The length of the CDR3 is 14 residues. Looked up from germline, CDR1 is SGHRS and CDR2 is YFSETQ. TCRdb keeps only in-frame clones here, not all; method: immunoSEQ multiplex PCR. The table lists 1,500 to 2,000 clones, less than 30% of them singletons. Neighboring lung without atypia was obtained no less than 2 cm from the tumor margin. The sequence was obtained from a female donor older than 55 with stage I squamous cell lung carcinoma. V and J are TRBV5-1 and TRBJ2-3, with D hard to call. The starting material was normal lung tissue next to the tumor, obtained before any cancer treatment. CDR3 protein: CASRPHPGTDTQYF. The CDR3 coding sequence is TGCGCCAGCAGACCCCATCCCGGCACAGATACGCAGTATTTT.